This TCR beta chain was captured in a study of beta chain features in type 1 diabetes. Expressed TCRB transcripts were sequenced because the entire RNA isolate underwent reverse transcription. TCRdb's table, derived via immunoSEQ multiplex PCR, lists solely in-frame clones and lacks some. The repertoire holds about 320,000 clones, with approximately 15% as singletons. Study findings and constraints: For type 1 diabetes patients, VDJ junctions showed fewer insertions and more deletions. Reads derived from cDNA could over-represent cells showing high TCR expression.

The authors took one heparinised blood draw, averaging approximately 0.12 L, from each donor. Naive, central memory, regulatory and stem cell-like memory cells within the CD4+ compartment were sorted using CD45RO/CCR7/CD25/CD127/CD95/CD27. Ten or more counts support this clone. Its antigen is unknown. V dropped 6 bases and J dropped 2; count of bases not matched to a gene: 2. The V gene's germline CDR1 is MNHEY and CDR2 SMNVEV (reference sequence). The CDR3 has 13 residues. This chain joins TRBV27 and TRBJ2-3, with 7 positions matching TRBD1. Sequenced input: central memory CD4+ T cells from blood. This clonotype originated in a man younger than 45 in good health. CDR3 sequence: CASSGQVTDTQYF. The CDR3 DNA is TGTGCCAGCAGCGGACAGGTCACAGATACGCAGTATTTT.